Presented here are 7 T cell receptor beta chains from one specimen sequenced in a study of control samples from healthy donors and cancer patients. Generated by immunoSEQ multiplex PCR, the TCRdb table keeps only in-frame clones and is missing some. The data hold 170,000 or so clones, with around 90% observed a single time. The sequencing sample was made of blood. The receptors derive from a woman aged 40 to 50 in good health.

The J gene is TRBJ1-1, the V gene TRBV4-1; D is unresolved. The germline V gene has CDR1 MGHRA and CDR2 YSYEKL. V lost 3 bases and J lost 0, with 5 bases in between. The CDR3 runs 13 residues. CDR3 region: CASSQTLNTEAFF. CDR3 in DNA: TGCGCCAGCAGCCAGACCCTGAACACTGAAGCTTTCTTT.

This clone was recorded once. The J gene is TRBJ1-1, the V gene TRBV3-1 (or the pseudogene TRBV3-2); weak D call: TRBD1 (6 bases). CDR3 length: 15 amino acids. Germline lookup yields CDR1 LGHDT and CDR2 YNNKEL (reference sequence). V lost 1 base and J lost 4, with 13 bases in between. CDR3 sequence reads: CASSQVGRGATEAFF. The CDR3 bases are TGTGCCAGCAGCCAAGTGGGCAGGGGTGCCACTGAAGCTTTCTTT.

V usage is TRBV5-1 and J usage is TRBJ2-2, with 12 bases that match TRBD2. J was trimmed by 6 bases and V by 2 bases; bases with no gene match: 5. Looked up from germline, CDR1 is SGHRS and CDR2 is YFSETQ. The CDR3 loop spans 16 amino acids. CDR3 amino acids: CASSFLAGGSAGELFF. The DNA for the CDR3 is TGCGCCAGCAGCTTCCTAGCGGGGGGGAGCGCCGGGGAGCTGTTTTTT.

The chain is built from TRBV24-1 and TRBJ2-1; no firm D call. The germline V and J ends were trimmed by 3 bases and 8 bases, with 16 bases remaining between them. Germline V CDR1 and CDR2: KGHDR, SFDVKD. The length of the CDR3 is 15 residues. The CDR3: CATSDNTDGWYEQFF. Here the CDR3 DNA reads TGTGCCACCAGTGATAATACGGACGGGTGGTATGAGCAGTTCTTC.

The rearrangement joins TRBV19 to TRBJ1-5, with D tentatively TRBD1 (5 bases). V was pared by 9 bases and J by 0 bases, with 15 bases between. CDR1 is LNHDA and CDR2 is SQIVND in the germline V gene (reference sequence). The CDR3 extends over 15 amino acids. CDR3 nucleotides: TGTGCCAGCGGGGTACAGGTGATTAGCAATCAGCCCCAGCATTTT. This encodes CASGVQVISNQPQHF.

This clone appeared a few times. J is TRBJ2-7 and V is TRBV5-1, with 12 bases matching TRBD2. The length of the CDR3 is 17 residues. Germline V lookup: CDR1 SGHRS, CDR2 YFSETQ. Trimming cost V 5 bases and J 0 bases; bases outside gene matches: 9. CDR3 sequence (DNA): TGCGCCAGCAGGAGGGGACTAGCGGGCCTGAACTCCTACGAGCAGTACTTC. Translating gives CASRRGLAGLNSYEQYF.

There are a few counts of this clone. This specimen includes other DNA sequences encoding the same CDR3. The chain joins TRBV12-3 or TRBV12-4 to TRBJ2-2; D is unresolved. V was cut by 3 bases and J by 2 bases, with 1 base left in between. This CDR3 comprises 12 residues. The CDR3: CASSFNTGELFF. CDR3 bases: TGTGCCAGCAGTTTCAACACCGGGGAGCTGTTTTTT.